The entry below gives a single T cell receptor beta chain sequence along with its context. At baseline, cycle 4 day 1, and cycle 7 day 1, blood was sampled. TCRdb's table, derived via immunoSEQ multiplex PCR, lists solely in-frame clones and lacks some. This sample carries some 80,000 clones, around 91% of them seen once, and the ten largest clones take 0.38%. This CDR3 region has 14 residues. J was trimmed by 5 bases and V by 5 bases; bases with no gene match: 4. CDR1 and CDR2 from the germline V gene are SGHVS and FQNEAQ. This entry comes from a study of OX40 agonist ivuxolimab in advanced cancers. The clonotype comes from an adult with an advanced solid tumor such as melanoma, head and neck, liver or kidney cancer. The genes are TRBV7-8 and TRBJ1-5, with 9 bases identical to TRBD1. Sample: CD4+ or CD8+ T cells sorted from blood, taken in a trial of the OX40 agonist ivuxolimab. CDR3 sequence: CASSPNRGHQPQHF. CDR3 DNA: TGTGCCAGCAGCCCCAACAGGGGGCATCAGCCCCAGCATTTT.